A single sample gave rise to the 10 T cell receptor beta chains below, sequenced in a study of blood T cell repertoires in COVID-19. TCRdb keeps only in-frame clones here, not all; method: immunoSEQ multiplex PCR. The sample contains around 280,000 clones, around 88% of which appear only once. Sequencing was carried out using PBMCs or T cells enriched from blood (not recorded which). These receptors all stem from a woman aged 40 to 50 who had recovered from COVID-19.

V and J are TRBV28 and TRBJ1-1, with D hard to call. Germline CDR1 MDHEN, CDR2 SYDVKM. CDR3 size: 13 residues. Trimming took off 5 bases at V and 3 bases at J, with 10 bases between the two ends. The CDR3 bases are TGTGCCAGCAGTACCGAGGTGGACACTGAAGCTTTCTTT. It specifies CASSTEVDTEAFF.

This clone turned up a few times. CDR3 residues: CATSDPSTGSTEAFF. The CDR3 region has the DNA TGTGCCACCAGTGACCCATCGACAGGCTCCACTGAAGCTTTCTTT. The chain recombines TRBV24-1 with TRBJ1-1, with a tentative D call TRBD1 (6 bases). The CDR3 contains 15 residues. V was trimmed by 4 bases and J by 4 bases, leaving 15 bases between them. Germline V gene data show CDR1 as KGHDR and CDR2 as SFDVKD.

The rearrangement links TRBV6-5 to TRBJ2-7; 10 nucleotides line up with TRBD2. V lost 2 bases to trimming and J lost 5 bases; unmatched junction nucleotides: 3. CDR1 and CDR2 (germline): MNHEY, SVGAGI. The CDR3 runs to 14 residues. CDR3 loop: CASSYGTSVNEQYF. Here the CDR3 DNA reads TGTGCCAGCAGTTACGGGACTAGCGTGAACGAGCAGTACTTC.

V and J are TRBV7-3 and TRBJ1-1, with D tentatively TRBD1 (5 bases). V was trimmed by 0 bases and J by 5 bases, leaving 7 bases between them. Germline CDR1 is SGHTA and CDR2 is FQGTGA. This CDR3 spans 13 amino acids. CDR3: CASSLTGQTEAFF. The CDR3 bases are TGTGCCAGCAGCTTAACGGGGCAGACTGAAGCTTTCTTT.

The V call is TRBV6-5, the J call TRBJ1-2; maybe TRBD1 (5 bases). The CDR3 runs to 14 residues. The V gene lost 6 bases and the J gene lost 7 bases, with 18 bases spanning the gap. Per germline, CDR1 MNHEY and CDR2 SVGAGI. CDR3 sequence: CASSFRAGGTGYTF. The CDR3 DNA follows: TGTGCCAGCAGCTTCCGAGCGGGGGGGACTGGCTACACCTTC.

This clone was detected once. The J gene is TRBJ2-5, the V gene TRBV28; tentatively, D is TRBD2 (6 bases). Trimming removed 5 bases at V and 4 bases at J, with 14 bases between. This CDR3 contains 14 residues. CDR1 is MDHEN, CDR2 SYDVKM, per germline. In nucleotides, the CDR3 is TGTGCCAGCAGTGACACGGGGGTACGAGAGACCCAGTACTTC. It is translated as CASSDTGVRETQYF.

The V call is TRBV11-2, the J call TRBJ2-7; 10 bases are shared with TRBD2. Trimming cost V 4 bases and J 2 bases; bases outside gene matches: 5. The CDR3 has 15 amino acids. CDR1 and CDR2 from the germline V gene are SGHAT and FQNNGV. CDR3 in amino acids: CASSSSSGRAYEQYF. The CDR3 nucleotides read TGTGCCAGCAGCTCCTCAAGCGGGAGGGCCTACGAGCAGTACTTC.

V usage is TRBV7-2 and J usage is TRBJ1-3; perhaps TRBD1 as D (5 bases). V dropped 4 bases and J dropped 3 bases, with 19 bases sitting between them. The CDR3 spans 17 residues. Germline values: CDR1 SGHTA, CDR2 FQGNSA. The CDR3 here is CASSSRMGRVYGNTIYF. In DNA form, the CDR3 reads TGTGCCAGCAGCTCCCGGATGGGGCGCGTGTATGGAAACACCATATATTTT.

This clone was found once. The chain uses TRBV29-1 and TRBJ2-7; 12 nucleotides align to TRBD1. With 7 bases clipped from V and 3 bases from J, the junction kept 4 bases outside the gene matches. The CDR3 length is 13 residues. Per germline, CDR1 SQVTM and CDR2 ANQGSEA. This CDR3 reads CSGWDRGRYEQYF. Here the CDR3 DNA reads TGCAGCGGGTGGGACAGGGGGCGCTACGAGCAGTACTTC.

CDR3 protein: CASSELQGIGTGELFF. CDR3 DNA sequence: TGTGCCAGCAGTGAACTCCAGGGAATTGGGACCGGGGAGCTGTTTTTT. The V call is TRBV25-1, the J call TRBJ2-2; possibly TRBD1 for D (5 bases). V lost 2 bases and J 5 bases, leaving 15 bases between the germline ends. The CDR3 runs to 16 residues. Germline V CDR1 and CDR2: MGHDK, SYGVNS. Full variable domain (rest looked up from reference TRBV25-1 and TRBJ2-2): EADIYQTPRYLVIGTGKKITLECSQTMGHDKMYWYQQDPGMELHLIHYSYGVNSTEKGDLSSESTVSRIRTEHFPLTLESARPSHTSQYLCASSELQGIGTGELFFGEGSRLTVL.